This T cell receptor (beta chain) emerged from a study of blood T cell repertoires in COVID-19. Overall study: T cells, B-cell-depleted T cells, or PBMCs provided the cDNA or gDNA that served as material.

V was trimmed by 1 base and J by 1 base, leaving 5 bases between them. There are 14 residues in the CDR3. Germline assignment: CDR1 KGHDR and CDR2 SFDVKD. Produced via immunoSEQ multiplex PCR; TCRdb's table is partial and in-frame only. Of fewer than 250,000 clones in the sample, roughly 84% were seen once. Comment on this clone: Other nucleotide sequences from this sample produce the same CDR3.

V and J are TRBV24-1 and TRBJ2-3, with a possible D match to TRBD1 (5 bases). This TCR came from a man aged 25-40 years in a cohort exposed to, infected with or recovered from COVID-19 (not recorded which). The sequencing sample was made of PBMCs or T cells enriched from blood (not recorded which). The CDR3 region has the DNA TGTGCCACCAGTGATTTCAGGGGCACAGATACGCAGTATTTT. As protein: CATSDFRGTDTQYF.